The next 18 T cell receptor beta chains were all read from a single sample in a study of blood T cell repertoires in COVID-19. Profiling relied on immunoSEQ multiplex PCR, and the TCRdb table lists in-frame clones only, not all of them. The data hold about 210,000 clones, with about 83% observed a single time. Sequenced: PBMCs or T cells enriched from blood (not recorded which). These receptor sequences come from a woman aged 25 to 45 who had been exposed to COVID-19.

This sequence joins TRBV5-5 and TRBJ1-5; a weak D match, TRBD1 (5 bases). Germline V CDR1 and CDR2: SGHKS, YYEKEE (reference sequence). V dropped 1 base and J dropped 4 bases, with 9 bases sitting between them. The CDR3 has 14 residues. The CDR3: CASSLSGTNQPQHF. The CDR3 DNA reads as TGTGCCAGCAGCTTGTCAGGGACTAATCAGCCCCAGCATTTT.

The count of this clone is one. The chain recombines TRBV18 with TRBJ2-7; 9 nucleotides line up with TRBD1. The J segment lost 6 bases and the V segment lost 2 bases, leaving 8 bases of the junction unmatched. This CDR3 spans 15 amino acids. CDR1 and CDR2 from the germline V gene are KGHSH and LQKENI. The CDR3 loop reads CASSPFRTGAVEQYF. In nucleotides, the CDR3 is TGTGCCAGCTCACCATTCCGGACAGGGGCTGTCGAGCAGTACTTC.

The V gene is TRBV30, the J gene TRBJ1-5; maybe TRBD1 (6 bases). The CDR3 length is 13 residues. The V gene lost 3 bases and the J gene lost 3 bases, with 9 bases spanning the gap. Germline-derived CDR1 and CDR2 are GTSNPN and SVGIG (reference sequence). The chain's CDR3 is CAWRQGVNQPQHF. CDR3 nucleotides: TGTGCCTGGAGACAGGGTGTCAATCAGCCCCAGCATTTT.

The genes are TRBV5-1 and TRBJ1-1; D not resolved. Trimming cost V 6 bases and J 1 base, with 10 bases left between them. The germline V gene encodes CDR1 SGHRS and CDR2 YFSETQ. CDR3 size: 13 residues. The CDR3 loop reads CASTEGANTEAFF. The CDR3 bases are TGCGCCAGCACAGAAGGAGCGAACACTGAAGCTTTCTTT.

This chain uses TRBV7-9 with TRBJ2-7; D ambiguous. This CDR3 is built from 13 residues. The V end lost 5 bases, the J end lost 3 bases, and 11 bases lay between the germline ends. Germline V gene data show CDR1 as SEHNR and CDR2 as FQNEAQ (reference sequence). The DNA for the CDR3 is TGTGCCAGCAGCGGAGAGGTGGACTACGAGCAGTACTTC. Encoded protein: CASSGEVDYEQYF.

The gene calls are TRBV29-1 and TRBJ1-1, with a possible D match to TRBD1 (5 bases). The V gene lost 8 bases and the J gene lost 4 bases, with 14 bases spanning the gap. The CDR3 has 12 amino acids. Germline CDR1 SQVTM, CDR2 ANQGSEA. CDR3 region: CSFAGGSTEAFF. CDR3 nucleotide sequence: TGCAGCTTTGCTGGGGGGAGCACTGAAGCTTTCTTT.

This clone was counted only a few times. The chain uses TRBV5-1 and TRBJ1-2; 7 bases line up with TRBD1. After removal of 4 bases from V and 1 base from J, the junction contained 4 bases not matched to a gene. CDR3 length: 14 residues. Germline assignment: CDR1 SGHRS and CDR2 YFSETQ. This chain's CDR3 is CASSVQGYNYGYTF. CDR3 DNA sequence: TGCGCCAGCAGCGTACAGGGGTATAACTATGGCTACACCTTC. The full variable domain, with the rest looked up from reference TRBV5-1 and TRBJ1-2, is KAGVTQTPRYLIKTRGQQVTLSCSPISGHRSVSWYQQTPGQGLQFLFEYFSETQRNKGNFPGRFSGRQFSNSRSEMNVSTLELGDSALYLCASSVQGYNYGYTFGSGTRLTVV.

V is TRBV15 and J is TRBJ1-4; tentative D call: TRBD1 (5 bases). The CDR3 is 19 residues long. V lost 2 bases and J 8 bases, leaving 27 bases between the germline ends. Germline lookup yields CDR1 LNHNV and CDR2 YYDKDF (reference sequence). The CDR3 region is CATSRLSGTTPPWDEKLFF. The CDR3 nucleotides read TGTGCCACCAGCAGACTCTCCGGGACTACTCCTCCTTGGGACGAAAAACTGTTTTTT.

The chain uses TRBV18 and TRBJ2-6, with D maybe TRBD1 (6 bases). The CDR3 spans 19 residues. Germline CDR1 is KGHSH and CDR2 is LQKENI. The V end was cut by 1 base, the J end by 0 bases, with 16 bases between. The CDR3 sequence: CASSPLQGSRGSGANVLTF. The CDR3 DNA follows: TGTGCCAGCTCACCACTTCAGGGGAGTCGGGGCTCTGGGGCCAACGTCCTGACTTTC.

The rearrangement joins TRBV4-1 to TRBJ1-6; D not resolved. From germline, CDR1 is MGHRA and CDR2 YSYEKL. V shed 0 bases and J shed 5 bases, with 8 bases lying between them. The CDR3 is 15 residues long. CDR3 DNA sequence: TGCGCCAGCAGCCAAGATCCGGTCGATAATTCACCCCTCCACTTT. It codes for CASSQDPVDNSPLHF.

This clone occurred once. The chain links TRBV5-6 to TRBJ2-2; D may be TRBD2 (6 bases). The germline V gene has CDR1 SGHDT and CDR2 YYEEEE. Between the trimmed V and J ends, which lost 4 bases and 3 bases, there was a span of 19 bases. The CDR3 has 17 residues. The CDR3: CASSTLAQVGDTGELFF. The CDR3 DNA sequence: TGTGCCAGCAGCACCCTAGCGCAGGTTGGTGACACCGGGGAGCTGTTTTTT.

This chain links TRBV6-5 with TRBJ2-3, with TRBD2 matching 10 bases. With V trimmed by 4 bases and J by 4 bases, 5 bases remained unmatched. CDR1 is MNHEY, CDR2 SVGAGI, per germline. The CDR3 is 15 amino acids. Written as DNA, the CDR3 is TGTGCCAGCAGTTCTGGGACTAGCGATCCAGATACGCAGTATTTT. Its translation is CASSSGTSDPDTQYF.

The rearrangement joins TRBV19 to TRBJ2-5; D call uncertain. Germline assignment: CDR1 LNHDA and CDR2 SQIVND (reference sequence). The CDR3 is made up of 13 amino acids. V was shortened by 3 bases and J by 2 bases, with 7 bases between the two germline ends. The CDR3 nucleotides are TGTGCCAGTAGTATTGACTTTCAAGAGACCCAGTACTTC. Translated, it gives CASSIDFQETQYF.

V usage is TRBV14 and J usage is TRBJ1-2; 8 nucleotides line up with TRBD1. J was trimmed by 3 bases and V by 4 bases; bases with no gene match: 4. This CDR3 is 14 amino acids long. Germline values: CDR1 SGHDN, CDR2 FVKESK. The CDR3 bases are TGTGCCAGCAGCCGAGGACAGGGCTACTATGGCTACACCTTC. Translating it yields CASSRGQGYYGYTF. The full variable domain, its missing parts supplied by reference TRBV14 and TRBJ1-2, is EAGVTQFPSHSVIEKGQTVTLRCDPISGHDNLYWYRRVMGKEIKFLLHFVKESKQDESGMPNNRFLAERTGGTYSTLKVQPAELEDSGVYFCASSRGQGYYGYTFGSGTRLTVV.

This chain uses TRBV20-1 with TRBJ2-5, with 7 bases lining up with TRBD2. Per germline, CDR1 DFQATT and CDR2 SNEGSKA (reference sequence). This CDR3 has 13 residues. V dropped 3 bases and J dropped 5; count of bases not matched to a gene: 6. As DNA, the CDR3 is TGCAGTGCTAGTAAGGGAGGGAGGGAGACCCAGTACTTC. Translating gives CSASKGGRETQYF.

This clone showed up just a few times. The chain carries TRBV9 and TRBJ1-4; 7 bases are shared with TRBD1. Germline CDR1 reads SGDLS; CDR2 reads YYNGEE. This CDR3 spans 15 amino acids. V shed 0 bases, J shed 7 bases, and the junction held 6 bases outside the gene matches. The CDR3 is CASSVDGRGSEKLFF. CDR3 nucleotides: TGTGCCAGCAGCGTAGATGGCAGGGGGAGTGAAAAACTGTTTTTT.

The chain links TRBV7-6 to TRBJ2-5; TRBD2 aligns across 7 bases. The CDR3 is 15 amino acids. Germline CDR1 and CDR2: SGHVS and FNYEAQ. With 5 bases clipped from V and 2 bases from J, the junction kept 8 bases outside the gene matches. DNA for the CDR3: TGTGCCAGCAGCCGACCGGGGCGGGGGCAAGAGACCCAGTACTTC. Encoded protein: CASSRPGRGQETQYF. Supplemented by reference TRBV7-6 and TRBJ2-5, the full variable domain reads GAGVSQSPRYKVTKRGQDVALRCDPISGHVSLYWYRQALGQGPEFLTYFNYEAQQDKSGLPNDRFSAERPEGSISTLTIQRTEQRDSAMYRCASSRPGRGQETQYFGPGTRLLVL.

The CDR3 here is CSALAQGGAGQYF. For the CDR3, the DNA is TGCAGCGCCCTAGCCCAAGGAGGTGCAGGGCAGTACTTC. J is TRBJ2-7 and V is TRBV29-1; a possible D gene is TRBD2 (5 bases). V gave up 7 bases and J gave up 9 bases, with 22 bases separating them. CDR3 length: 13 amino acids. Per germline, CDR1 SQVTM and CDR2 ANQGSEA.